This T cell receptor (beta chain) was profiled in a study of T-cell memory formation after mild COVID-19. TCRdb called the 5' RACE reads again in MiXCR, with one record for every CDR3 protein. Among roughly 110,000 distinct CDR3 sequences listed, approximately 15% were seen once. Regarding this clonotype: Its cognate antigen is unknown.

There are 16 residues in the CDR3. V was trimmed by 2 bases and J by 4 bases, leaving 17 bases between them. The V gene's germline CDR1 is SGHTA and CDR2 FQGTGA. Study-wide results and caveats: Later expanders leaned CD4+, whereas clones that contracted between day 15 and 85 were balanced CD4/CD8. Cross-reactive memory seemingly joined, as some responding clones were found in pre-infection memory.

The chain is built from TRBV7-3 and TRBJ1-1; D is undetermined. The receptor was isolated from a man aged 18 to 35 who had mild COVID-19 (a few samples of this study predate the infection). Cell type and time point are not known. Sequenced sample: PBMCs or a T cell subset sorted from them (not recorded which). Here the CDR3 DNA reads TGTGCCAGCAGCTTATATTCCGCGGGTTCAGGCACTGAAGCTTTCTTT. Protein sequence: CASSLYSAGSGTEAFF.